This is a list of T cell receptor beta chains from one sample in a study of T-cell reconstitution after alpha-beta-depleted transplantation in children. From the PCR reads, TCRdb called clonotypes with MiXCR, one entry per CDR3 protein. The data contain roughly 76,000 distinct CDR3 sequences, around 9.9% of them singletons. The sequences come from PBMCs, collected before TCRalphabeta/CD19-depleted stem cell transplant. The receptors originated from a boy between 10 and 17 years old with acute myeloid leukemia, due to receive a stem cell transplant. Each CDR3 is given with its conserved first and last residue. D genes are given only for firm matches. Size values are once, few and many counts, or a class for expanded clones, and some rows have none.

abundance: few
d_gene: -
j_gene: TRBJ2-7
v_gene: TRBV7-9
CDR3nt: TGTGCCAGCAGCTCCTCCCCCCGGGACCAGACATACGAGCAGTACTTC
CDR3aa: CASSSSPRDQTYEQYF

abundance: -
d_gene: -
j_gene: TRBJ1-1
v_gene: TRBV7-9
CDR3nt: TGTGCCAGCAGCTTTGAGTCAGGCTTGAACACTGAAGCTTTCTTT
CDR3aa: CASSFESGLNTEAFF

abundance: once
d_gene: TRBD2
j_gene: TRBJ2-5
v_gene: TRBV7-2
CDR3nt: TGTGCCAGCAGCTTAGTAGGCGGGAGACTAGGAGAGACCCAGTACTTC
CDR3aa: CASSLVGGRLGETQYF

abundance: -
d_gene: -
j_gene: TRBJ1-6
v_gene: TRBV7-3
CDR3nt: TGTGCCAGCAGCAGGGACGGGCATAATTCACCCCTCCACTTT
CDR3aa: CASSRDGHNSPLHF

abundance: many
d_gene: -
j_gene: TRBJ2-6
v_gene: TRBV6-5
CDR3nt: TGTGCCAGCAGTTACGTATGGACTTCTGGGGCCAACGTCCTGACTTTC
CDR3aa: CASSYVWTSGANVLTF

abundance: -
d_gene: -
j_gene: TRBJ1-1
v_gene: TRBV4-2
CDR3nt: TGTGCCAGGGGCCCGCGGGTTCGGTTGAACACTGAAGCTTTCTTT
CDR3aa: CARGPRVRLNTEAFF

abundance: many
d_gene: -
j_gene: TRBJ1-4
v_gene: TRBV3-1
CDR3nt: TGTGCCAGCAGCCAAGCGGACCGGGAAAAACTGTTTTTT
CDR3aa: CASSQADREKLFF

abundance: -
d_gene: -
j_gene: TRBJ1-5
v_gene: TRBV27
CDR3nt: TGTGCCAGCAATTTAAACGGAGGGAGTCAGCCCCAGCATTTT
CDR3aa: CASNLNGGSQPQHF

abundance: -
d_gene: -
j_gene: TRBJ2-1
v_gene: TRBV7-8
CDR3nt: TGTGCCAGCAGCATACCCCTAGAACCCAATGAGCAGTTCTTC
CDR3aa: CASSIPLEPNEQFF

abundance: many
d_gene: -
j_gene: TRBJ2-3
v_gene: TRBV7-2
CDR3nt: TGTGCCAGCAGCCACGGGACGCCGGATACGCAGTATTTT
CDR3aa: CASSHGTPDTQYF

abundance: many
d_gene: TRBD1
j_gene: TRBJ1-2
v_gene: TRBV27
CDR3nt: TGTGCCAGCAGTATCACCGGGACAGGGAATAAGGGCTACACCTTC
CDR3aa: CASSITGTGNKGYTF

abundance: many
d_gene: TRBD2
j_gene: TRBJ2-7
v_gene: TRBV6-5
CDR3nt: TGTGCCAGCAGTTACCTGTGGGGGGCTAGCGGGAGGGACGAGCAGTACTTC
CDR3aa: CASSYLWGASGRDEQYF

abundance: many
d_gene: -
j_gene: TRBJ1-4
v_gene: TRBV14
CDR3nt: TGTGCCAGCAGCCAAGATTTCGGCGGTTATAATGAAAAACTGTTTTTT
CDR3aa: CASSQDFGGYNEKLFF

abundance: many
d_gene: -
j_gene: TRBJ2-7
v_gene: TRBV6-2/TRBV6-3
CDR3nt: TGTGCCAGCAGTTATGTTCAGGGAGGCTACGAGCAGTACTTC
CDR3aa: CASSYVQGGYEQYF

abundance: -
d_gene: TRBD1
j_gene: TRBJ2-5
v_gene: TRBV7-8
CDR3nt: TGTGCCAGCAGCTCCCAGGGGGCGATCCCTTCCCAAGAGACCCAGCACTTC
CDR3aa: CASSSQGAIPSQETQHF

abundance: many
d_gene: -
j_gene: TRBJ2-3
v_gene: TRBV10-2
CDR3nt: TGCGCCAGCAGTGTGTTTCAAGATACGCAGTATTTT
CDR3aa: CASSVFQDTQYF

abundance: many
d_gene: -
j_gene: TRBJ2-3
v_gene: TRBV12-3/TRBV12-4
CDR3nt: TGTGCCAGCAGCCCCCTGAGGGGAGATACGCAGTATTTT
CDR3aa: CASSPLRGDTQYF

abundance: many
d_gene: -
j_gene: TRBJ2-3
v_gene: TRBV2
CDR3nt: TGTGCCAGCAAACTAGCTGGGATGAGAGATACGCAGTATTTT
CDR3aa: CASKLAGMRDTQYF

abundance: -
d_gene: -
j_gene: TRBJ2-3
v_gene: TRBV20-1
CDR3nt: TGCAGGGGTAGAGGCCGGGGGGCTGCGACTAGAGGCACAGATACGCAGTATTTT
CDR3aa: CRGRGRGAATRGTDTQYF

abundance: many
d_gene: TRBD1
j_gene: TRBJ2-4
v_gene: TRBV6-1
CDR3nt: TGTGCCAGCAGGACCCACCAGGGGGCCGTAGCCAAAAACATTCAGTACTTC
CDR3aa: CASRTHQGAVAKNIQYF

abundance: many
d_gene: -
j_gene: TRBJ2-7
v_gene: TRBV7-2
CDR3nt: TGTGCCAGCAGCGCAGGTCAGACGAGCTCCTACGAGCAGTACTTC
CDR3aa: CASSAGQTSSYEQYF

abundance: -
d_gene: -
j_gene: TRBJ1-2
v_gene: TRBV20-1
CDR3nt: TGCAGTGCTAGAGCTCCGGGGAGGAGTTCCCCCTCTTTTTCGCTGGCCGGCACCTTC
CDR3aa: CSARAPGRSSPSFSLAGTF

abundance: -
d_gene: -
j_gene: TRBJ2-1
v_gene: TRBV7-6
CDR3nt: TGTGCCAGCAGCCCAACGGAGGGGCTGATCTCCTACAATGAGCAGTTCTTC
CDR3aa: CASSPTEGLISYNEQFF

abundance: -
d_gene: TRBD1
j_gene: TRBJ2-1
v_gene: TRBV11-2
CDR3nt: TGTGCCAGCAGCTTAGGGACCCCAGGGGGTGAGCAGTTCTTC
CDR3aa: CASSLGTPGGEQFF

abundance: many
d_gene: -
j_gene: TRBJ2-3
v_gene: TRBV20-1
CDR3nt: TGCAGTGCTAGCGGGGGAATCAGCACAGATACGCAGTATTTT
CDR3aa: CSASGGISTDTQYF

abundance: -
d_gene: -
j_gene: TRBJ2-1
v_gene: TRBV28
CDR3nt: TGTGCCAGCAGTCCCTATAAGGGGGCTAGCGCGCCTCTTGGTGAGCAGTTCTTC
CDR3aa: CASSPYKGASAPLGEQFF

abundance: many
d_gene: -
j_gene: TRBJ2-4
v_gene: TRBV7-2
CDR3nt: TGTGCCAGCAGCTTGGCGGGTTTAGCCAAAAACATTCAGTACTTC
CDR3aa: CASSLAGLAKNIQYF

abundance: many
d_gene: -
j_gene: TRBJ2-3
v_gene: TRBV6-6
CDR3nt: TGTGCCAGCAGTTACCAGGGCACAGATACGCAGTATTTT
CDR3aa: CASSYQGTDTQYF

abundance: few
d_gene: -
j_gene: TRBJ1-5
v_gene: TRBV5-4
CDR3nt: TGTGCCAGCAGCTTGGGAGGGGGGGACCAGCCCCAGCATTTT
CDR3aa: CASSLGGGDQPQHF

abundance: many
d_gene: TRBD2
j_gene: TRBJ2-3
v_gene: TRBV2
CDR3nt: TGTGCCAGCAGTGCCCTAGAGCTAGCGGGGTACACAGATACGCAGTATTTT
CDR3aa: CASSALELAGYTDTQYF